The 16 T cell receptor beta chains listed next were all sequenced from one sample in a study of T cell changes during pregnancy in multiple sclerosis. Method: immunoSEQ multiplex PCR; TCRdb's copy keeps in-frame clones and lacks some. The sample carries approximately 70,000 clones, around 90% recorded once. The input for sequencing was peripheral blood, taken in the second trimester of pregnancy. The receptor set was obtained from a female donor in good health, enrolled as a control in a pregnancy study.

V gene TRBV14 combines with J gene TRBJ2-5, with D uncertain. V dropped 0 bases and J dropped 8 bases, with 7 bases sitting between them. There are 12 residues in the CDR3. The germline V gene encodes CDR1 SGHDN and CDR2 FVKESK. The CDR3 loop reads CASSQDRVTQYF. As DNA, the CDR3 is TGTGCCAGCAGCCAAGATCGGGTTACCCAGTACTTC. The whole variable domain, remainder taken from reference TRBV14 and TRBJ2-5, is EAGVTQFPSHSVIEKGQTVTLRCDPISGHDNLYWYRRVMGKEIKFLLHFVKESKQDESGMPNNRFLAERTGGTYSTLKVQPAELEDSGVYFCASSQDRVTQYFGPGTRLLVL.

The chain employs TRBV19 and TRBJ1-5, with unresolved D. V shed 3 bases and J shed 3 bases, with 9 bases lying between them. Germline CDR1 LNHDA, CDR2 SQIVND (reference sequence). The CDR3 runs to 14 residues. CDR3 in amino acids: CASSIPFPNQPQHF. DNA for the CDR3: TGTGCCAGTAGTATCCCTTTCCCCAATCAGCCCCAGCATTTT.

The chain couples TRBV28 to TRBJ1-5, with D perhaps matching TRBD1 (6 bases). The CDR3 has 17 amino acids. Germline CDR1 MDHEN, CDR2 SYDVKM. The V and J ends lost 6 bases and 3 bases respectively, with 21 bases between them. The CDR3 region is CASSPSATGLFNQPQHF. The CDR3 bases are TGTGCCAGCAGCCCCTCCGCGACAGGCCTTTTCAATCAGCCCCAGCATTTT.

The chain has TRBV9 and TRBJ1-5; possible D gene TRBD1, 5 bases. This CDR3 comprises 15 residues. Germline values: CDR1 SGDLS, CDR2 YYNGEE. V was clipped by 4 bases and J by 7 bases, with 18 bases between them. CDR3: CASSQGRGGRQPQHF. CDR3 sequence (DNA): TGTGCCAGCAGCCAAGGGAGGGGAGGAAGACAGCCCCAGCATTTT.

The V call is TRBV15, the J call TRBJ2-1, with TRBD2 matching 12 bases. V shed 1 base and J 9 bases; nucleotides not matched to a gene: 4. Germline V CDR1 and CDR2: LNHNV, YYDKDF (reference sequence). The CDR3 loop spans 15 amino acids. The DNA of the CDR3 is TGTGCCACCAGCAGAGGAGGACTAGCGGGATCTGAGCAGTTCTTC. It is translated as CATSRGGLAGSEQFF.

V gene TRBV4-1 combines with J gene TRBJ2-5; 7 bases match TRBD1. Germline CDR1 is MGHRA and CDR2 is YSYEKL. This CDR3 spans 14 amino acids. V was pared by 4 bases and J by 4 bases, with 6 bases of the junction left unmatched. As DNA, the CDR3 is TGCGCCAGCAGCCTTACAGGGGATCGAGAGACCCAGTACTTC. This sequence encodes CASSLTGDRETQYF.

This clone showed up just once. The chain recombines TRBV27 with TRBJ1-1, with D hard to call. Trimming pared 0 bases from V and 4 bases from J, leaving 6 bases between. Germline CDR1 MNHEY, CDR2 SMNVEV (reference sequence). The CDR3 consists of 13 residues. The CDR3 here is CASSLSGSTEAFF. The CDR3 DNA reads TGTGCCAGCAGTTTATCAGGGAGCACTGAAGCTTTCTTT.

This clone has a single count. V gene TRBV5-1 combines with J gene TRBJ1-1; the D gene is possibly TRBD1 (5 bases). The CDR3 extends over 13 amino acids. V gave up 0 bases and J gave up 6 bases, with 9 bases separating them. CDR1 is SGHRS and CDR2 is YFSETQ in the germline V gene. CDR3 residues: CASSLGGAAEAFF. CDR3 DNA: TGCGCCAGCAGCTTGGGCGGGGCCGCTGAAGCTTTCTTT.

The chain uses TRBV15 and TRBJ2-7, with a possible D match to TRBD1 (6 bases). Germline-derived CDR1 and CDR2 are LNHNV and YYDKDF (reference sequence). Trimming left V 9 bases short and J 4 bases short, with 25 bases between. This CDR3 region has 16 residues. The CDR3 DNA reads TGTGCCACGGCATCGGGTGGGGGCCCCCGAACTTACGAGCAGTACTTC. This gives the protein CATASGGGPRTYEQYF.

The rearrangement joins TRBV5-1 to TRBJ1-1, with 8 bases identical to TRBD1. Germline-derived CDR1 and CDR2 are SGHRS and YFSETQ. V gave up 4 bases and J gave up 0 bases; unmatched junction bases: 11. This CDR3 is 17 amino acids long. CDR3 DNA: TGCGCCAGCAGCCGGGGACAGGCTGTCCACTTGAACACTGAAGCTTTCTTT. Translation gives CASSRGQAVHLNTEAFF.

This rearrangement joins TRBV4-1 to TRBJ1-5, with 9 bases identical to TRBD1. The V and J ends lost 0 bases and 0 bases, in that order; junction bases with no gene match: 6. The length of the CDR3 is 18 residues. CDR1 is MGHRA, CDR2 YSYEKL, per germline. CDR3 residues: CASSQDPGQGISNQPQHF. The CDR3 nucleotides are TGCGCCAGCAGCCAAGATCCGGGACAGGGTATTAGCAATCAGCCCCAGCATTTT.

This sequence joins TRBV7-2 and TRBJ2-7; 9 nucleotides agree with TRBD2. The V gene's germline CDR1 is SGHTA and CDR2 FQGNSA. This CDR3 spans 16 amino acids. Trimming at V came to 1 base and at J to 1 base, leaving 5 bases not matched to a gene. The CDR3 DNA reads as TGTGCCAGCAGCTTAGAAAGCGGGAGGAGGTCCTACGAGCAGTACTTC. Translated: CASSLESGRRSYEQYF.

DNA for the CDR3: TGTGCCAGCAGGCCGCTCTCGGGACAGGTGGAAGCTTTCTTT. It specifies CASRPLSGQVEAFF. The chain is built from TRBV6-5 and TRBJ1-1; 8 positions agree with TRBD1. The CDR3 is 14 residues long. Trimming cost V 6 bases and J 8 bases; bases outside gene matches: 11. Germline V gives CDR1 MNHEY, CDR2 SVGAGI.

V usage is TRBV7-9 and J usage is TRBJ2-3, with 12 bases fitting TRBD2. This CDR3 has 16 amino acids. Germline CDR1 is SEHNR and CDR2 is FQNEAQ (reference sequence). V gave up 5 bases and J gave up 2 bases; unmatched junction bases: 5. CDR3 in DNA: TGTGCCAGCAGCAAGGGACTAGCGGGCACCACAGATACGCAGTATTTT. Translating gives CASSKGLAGTTDTQYF. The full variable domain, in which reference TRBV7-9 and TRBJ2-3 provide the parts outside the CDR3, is DTGVSQNPRHKITKRGQNVTFRCDPISEHNRLYWYRQTLGQGPEFLTYFQNEAQLEKSRLLSDRFSAERPKGSFSTLEIQRTEQGDSAMYLCASSKGLAGTTDTQYFGPGTRLTVL.

The CDR3 DNA sequence: TGTGCCAACCCTCTTAGCGGAAGTAACCTCAATGAGCAGTTCTTC. Protein: CANPLSGSNLNEQFF. This rearrangement joins TRBV25-1 to TRBJ2-1; D possibly corresponds to TRBD2 (6 bases). Germline V gene data show CDR1 as MGHDK and CDR2 as SYGVNS. CDR3 length equals 15 residues. The V and J ends lost 10 bases and 6 bases respectively, with 22 bases between them.

The CDR3 nucleotides read TGTGCCAGCGGGGTTGGGACAGCCTCGTTGGATGACACCTTC. It yields the protein CASGVGTASLDDTF. The chain uses TRBV28 and TRBJ1-2, with 7 bases lining up with TRBD1. Germline assignment: CDR1 MDHEN and CDR2 SYDVKM. V gave up 8 bases and J gave up 12 bases; unmatched junction bases: 18. The CDR3 is made up of 14 amino acids.